This T cell receptor beta chain is from a study of cytomegalovirus exposure and HLA in healthy donors. About this clone itself: The antigen is undetermined.

General study points: Cytomegalovirus association was assigned to under 200 TCR beta chains. Accounts indicate the classifier identified cytomegalovirus status with strong specificity and sensitivity.

Sequencing was performed with immunoSEQ multiplex PCR; in TCRdb, only in-frame clones are kept and a portion is missing. The sample consists of roughly 300,000 clones, roughly 90% of them appearing once. V lost 7 bases and J lost 0, with 10 bases in between. This CDR3 is built from 13 residues. Germline V gene data show CDR1 as PRHDT and CDR2 as FYEKMQ (reference sequence). The TCR was taken from a woman younger than 35 in good health and CMV-seronegative. The rearrangement links TRBV13 to TRBJ2-7; no clear D gene. Material for sequencing was PBMCs. The CDR3: CASNQANSYEQYF. In nucleotides, the CDR3 is TGTGCCAGCAACCAGGCGAACTCCTACGAGCAGTACTTC.